This entry lists 5 T cell receptor beta chains sequenced from one sample in a study of beta chain features in type 1 diabetes. Every bit of the isolated RNA underwent reverse transcription, so sequencing read expressed TCRB transcripts. Sequencing used immunoSEQ multiplex PCR; TCRdb keeps in-frame clones, though not all of them. The sample carries under 400,000 clones, around 13% recorded once. The sequencing input was naive CD4+ T cells from blood. The receptor set was obtained from a man between 18 and 35 years old in good health.

This clone was found a few times. The chain is built from TRBV25-1 and TRBJ2-5; 8 bases agree with TRBD2. Germline assignment: CDR1 MGHDK and CDR2 SYGVNS. CDR3 size: 15 residues. With V trimmed by 3 bases and J by 6 bases, 9 bases remained unmatched. This CDR3 is CASSESAGVWQTQYF. CDR3 nucleotides: TGTGCCAGCAGTGAGTCAGCGGGAGTTTGGCAGACCCAGTACTTC.

This clone was observed a handful of times. The chain couples TRBV7-2 to TRBJ1-3, with D perhaps matching TRBD1 (5 bases). This CDR3 comprises 15 residues. From germline, CDR1 is SGHTA and CDR2 FQGNSA. V lost 5 bases, J lost 0 bases, and 11 bases lay in between. The CDR3 reads CASSPRQSSGNTIYF. CDR3 in DNA: TGTGCCAGCAGCCCCCGACAGAGCTCTGGAAACACCATATATTTT.

V is TRBV18 and J is TRBJ2-7; 10 bases map to TRBD2. J lost 0 bases, V lost 3 bases, and 14 bases had no gene match. The CDR3 covers 19 residues. Per the germline V gene, CDR1 is KGHSH and CDR2 is LQKENI. In DNA form, the CDR3 reads TGTGCCAGCTCACCCAGATCGCTAGCGGGAGCCACTAACTCCTACGAGCAGTACTTC. Its protein product is CASSPRSLAGATNSYEQYF.

The table lists this clone with a few counts. CDR3 coding DNA: TGTGCCAGCAGCTTTACAGGGGGCAGGCAGCCCCAGCATTTT. Its protein product is CASSFTGGRQPQHF. V and J are TRBV7-9 and TRBJ1-5; TRBD1 matches at 9 bases. Germline CDR1 SEHNR, CDR2 FQNEAQ (reference sequence). This CDR3 contains 14 residues. V shed 3 bases, J shed 7 bases, and the junction held 4 bases outside the gene matches.

The chain employs TRBV28 and TRBJ2-7; the D gene is possibly TRBD1 (6 bases). Germline V CDR1 and CDR2: MDHEN, SYDVKM. The CDR3 consists of 13 residues. V gave up 8 bases and J gave up 5 bases, with 16 bases separating them. CDR3 sequence (DNA): TGTGCCAGCCTATCGGTGGGGGCCAACGAGCAGTACTTC. Translated, it gives CASLSVGANEQYF.